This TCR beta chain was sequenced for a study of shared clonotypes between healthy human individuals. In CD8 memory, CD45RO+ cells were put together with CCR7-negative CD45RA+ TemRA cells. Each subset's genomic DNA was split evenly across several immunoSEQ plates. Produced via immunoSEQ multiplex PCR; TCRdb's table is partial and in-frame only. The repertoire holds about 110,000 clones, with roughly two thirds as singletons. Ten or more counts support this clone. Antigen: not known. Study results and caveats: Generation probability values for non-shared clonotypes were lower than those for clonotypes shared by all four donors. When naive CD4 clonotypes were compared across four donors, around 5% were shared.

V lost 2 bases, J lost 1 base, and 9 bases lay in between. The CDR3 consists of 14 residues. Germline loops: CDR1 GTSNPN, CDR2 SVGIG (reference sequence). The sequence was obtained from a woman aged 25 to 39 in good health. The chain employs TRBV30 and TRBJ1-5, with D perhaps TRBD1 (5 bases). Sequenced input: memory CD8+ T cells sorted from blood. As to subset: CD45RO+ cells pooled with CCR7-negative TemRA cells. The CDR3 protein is CAWSRRGSNQPQHF. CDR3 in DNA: TGTGCCTGGAGTCGACGGGGGAGCAATCAGCCCCAGCATTTT.